This TCR beta chain was sequenced in a study of cytomegalovirus exposure and HLA in healthy donors. The primer mix had 60 Vbeta and 13 Jbeta primers. Profiled with immunoSEQ multiplex PCR; TCRdb holds only in-frame clones, not every one. The sample gives about 140,000 clones, just under 85% of which show up once; approximately 1.5% is in the top ten. Overall study findings and caveats: Most TCR sequences were uncommon, yet certain public TCRs appeared in many donors.

This CDR3 has 13 residues. Germline CDR1 SQVTM, CDR2 ANQGSEA. V was pared by 4 bases and J by 5 bases, with 0 bases of the junction left unmatched. As regards this clone: The antigen is unknown.

The chain links TRBV29-1 to TRBJ1-4, with 11 bases aligning to TRBD1. Sample: PBMCs. This receptor was obtained from a man between 25 and 39 years old in good health and CMV-seropositive. The CDR3 nucleotides read TGCAGCGTTGGGGACAGGGGGAATGAAAAACTGTTTTTT. It encodes CSVGDRGNEKLFF.